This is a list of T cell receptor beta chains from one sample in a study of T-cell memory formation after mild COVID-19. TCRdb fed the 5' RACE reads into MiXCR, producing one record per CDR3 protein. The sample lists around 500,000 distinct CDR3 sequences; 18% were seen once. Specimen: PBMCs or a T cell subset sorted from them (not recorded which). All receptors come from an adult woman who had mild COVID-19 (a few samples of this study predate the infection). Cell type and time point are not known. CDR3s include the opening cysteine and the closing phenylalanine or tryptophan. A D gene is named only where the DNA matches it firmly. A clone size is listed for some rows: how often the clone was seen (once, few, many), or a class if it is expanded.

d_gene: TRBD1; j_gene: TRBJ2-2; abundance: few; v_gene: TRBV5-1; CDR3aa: CASSGTGTGELFF; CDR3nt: TGCGCCAGCAGCGGGACAGGCACCGGGGAGCTGTTTTTT
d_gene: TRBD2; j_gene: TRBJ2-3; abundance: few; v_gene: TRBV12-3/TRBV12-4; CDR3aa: CASSLFLAGGTDTQYF; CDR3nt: TGTGCCAGCAGTCTATTTCTAGCGGGGGGCACAGATACGCAGTATTTT
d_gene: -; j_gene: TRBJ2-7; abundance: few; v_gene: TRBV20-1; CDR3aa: CSAREPGPLEYEQYF; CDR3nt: TGCAGTGCTAGGGAACCGGGACCATTGGAGTACGAGCAGTACTTC
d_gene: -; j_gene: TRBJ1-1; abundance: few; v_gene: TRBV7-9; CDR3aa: CASSLVMGDTEAFF; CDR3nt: TGTGCCAGCAGCTTAGTGATGGGGGACACTGAAGCTTTCTTT
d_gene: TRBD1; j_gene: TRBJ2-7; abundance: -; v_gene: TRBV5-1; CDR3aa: CASSRGQGASSEQYF; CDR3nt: TGCGCCAGCAGCAGGGGACAGGGGGCGTCGTCCGAGCAGTACTTC
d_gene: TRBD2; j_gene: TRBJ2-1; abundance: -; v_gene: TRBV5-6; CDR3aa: CASSGLAGANNEQFF; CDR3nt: TGTGCCAGCAGTGGACTAGCGGGGGCCAACAATGAGCAGTTCTTC
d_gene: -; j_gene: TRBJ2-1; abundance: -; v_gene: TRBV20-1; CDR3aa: CSARGVSNEQFF; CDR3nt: TGCAGTGCCCGGGGAGTTTCCAATGAGCAGTTCTTC
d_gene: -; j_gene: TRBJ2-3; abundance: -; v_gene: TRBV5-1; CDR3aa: CASSLEYADTDTQYF; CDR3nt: TGCGCCAGCAGCTTGGAGTACGCGGACACAGATACGCAGTATTTT
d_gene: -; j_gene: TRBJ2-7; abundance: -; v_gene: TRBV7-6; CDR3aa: CASSFDGEFYEQYF; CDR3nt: TGTGCCAGCAGCTTCGACGGCGAATTCTACGAGCAGTACTTC
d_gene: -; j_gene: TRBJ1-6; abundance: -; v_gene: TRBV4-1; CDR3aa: CASMAGPRTSSPLHF; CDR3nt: TGCGCCAGCATGGCGGGGCCAAGGACCTCTTCACCCCTCCACTTT
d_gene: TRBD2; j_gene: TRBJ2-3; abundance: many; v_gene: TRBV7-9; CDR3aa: CASSQTSGSYSDTQYF; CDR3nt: TGTGCCAGCAGCCAAACGAGCGGGAGTTACTCAGATACGCAGTATTTT
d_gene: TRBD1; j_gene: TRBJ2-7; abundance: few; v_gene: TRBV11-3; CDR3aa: CASSWEIGQGAYEQYF; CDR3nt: TGTGCCAGCAGCTGGGAGATCGGACAGGGGGCCTACGAGCAGTACTTC
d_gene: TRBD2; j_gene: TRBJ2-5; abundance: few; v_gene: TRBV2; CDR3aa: CASSIGTSGGIRSYF; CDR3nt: TGTGCCAGCAGTATTGGGACTAGCGGCGGCATAAGGTCATACTTC
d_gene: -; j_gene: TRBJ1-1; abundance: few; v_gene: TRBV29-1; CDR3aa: CSVGGIQLGNTEAFF; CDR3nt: TGCAGCGTCGGCGGGATTCAACTAGGGAACACTGAAGCTTTCTTT
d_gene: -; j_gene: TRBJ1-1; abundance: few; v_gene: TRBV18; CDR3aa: CASSQTFRLDTEAFF; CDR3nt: TGTGCCAGCTCACAGACGTTCCGGTTAGACACTGAAGCTTTCTTT
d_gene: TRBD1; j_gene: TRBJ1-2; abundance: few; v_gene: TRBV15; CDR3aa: CATSRDRDRSYGYTF; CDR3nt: TGTGCCACCAGCAGAGACCGGGACAGATCCTATGGCTACACCTTC
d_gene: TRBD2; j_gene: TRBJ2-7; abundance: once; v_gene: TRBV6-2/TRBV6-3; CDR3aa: CASTLHGLASYNEQYF; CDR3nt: TGTGCCAGCACCCTTCACGGACTAGCGAGCTACAATGAGCAGTACTTC
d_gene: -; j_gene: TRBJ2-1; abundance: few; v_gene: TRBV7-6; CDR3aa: CASSSGPAEEQFF; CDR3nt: TGTGCCAGCAGCTCGGGACCCGCGGAGGAGCAGTTCTTC
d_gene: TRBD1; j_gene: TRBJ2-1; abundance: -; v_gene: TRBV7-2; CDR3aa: CASSLGDRVGHEQFF; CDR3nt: TGTGCCAGCAGTCTAGGGGACAGGGTAGGTCATGAGCAGTTCTTC
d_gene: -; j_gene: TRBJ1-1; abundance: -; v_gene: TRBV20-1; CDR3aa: CSARDPGLLNTEAFF; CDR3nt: TGCAGTGCTAGAGATCCGGGACTTCTGAACACTGAAGCTTTCTTT
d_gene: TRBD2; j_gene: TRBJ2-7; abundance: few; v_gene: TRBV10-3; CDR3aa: CAISDGLSGGEQYF; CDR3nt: TGTGCCATCAGTGATGGCCTTAGCGGGGGGGAGCAGTACTTC
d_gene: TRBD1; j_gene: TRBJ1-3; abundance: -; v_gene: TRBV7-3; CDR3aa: CASSVGQGGNTIYF; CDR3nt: TGTGCCAGCAGCGTAGGACAGGGGGGAAACACCATATATTTT
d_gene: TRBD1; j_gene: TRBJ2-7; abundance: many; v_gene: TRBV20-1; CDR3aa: CSASPIPGQGRPYEQYF; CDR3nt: TGCAGTGCTAGTCCCATCCCGGGACAGGGGAGGCCCTACGAGCAGTACTTC
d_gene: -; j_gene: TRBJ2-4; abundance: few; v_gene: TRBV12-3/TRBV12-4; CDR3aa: CASSLAGTGGWAKNIQYF; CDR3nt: TGTGCCAGCAGTTTAGCCGGGACTGGCGGTTGGGCCAAAAACATTCAGTACTTC
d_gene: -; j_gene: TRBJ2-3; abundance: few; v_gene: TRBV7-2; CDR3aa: CASSFPGPRASTDTQYF; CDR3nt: TGTGCCAGCAGCTTCCCCGGTCCGCGGGCCAGCACAGATACGCAGTATTTT
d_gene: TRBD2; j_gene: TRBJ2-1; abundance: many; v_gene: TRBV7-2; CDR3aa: CASSLGGSAGGQFF; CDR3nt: TGTGCCAGCAGCTTAGGGGGGTCGGCGGGAGGGCAGTTCTTC
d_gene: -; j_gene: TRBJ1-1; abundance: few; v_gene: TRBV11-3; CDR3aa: CASRQSGRLNTEAFF; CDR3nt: TGTGCCAGCCGCCAATCCGGGAGATTGAACACTGAAGCTTTCTTT
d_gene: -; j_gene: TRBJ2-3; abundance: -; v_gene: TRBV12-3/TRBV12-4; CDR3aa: CASSLLGGQTDTQYF; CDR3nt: TGTGCCAGCAGTTTATTGGGGGGGCAAACAGATACGCAGTATTTT
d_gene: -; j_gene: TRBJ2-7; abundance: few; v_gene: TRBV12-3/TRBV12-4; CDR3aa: CASSLSWTSYEQYF; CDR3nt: TGTGCCAGCAGTCTTTCGTGGACTTCGTACGAGCAGTACTTC
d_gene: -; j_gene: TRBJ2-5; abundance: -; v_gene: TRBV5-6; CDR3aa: CASSLELGWTQYF; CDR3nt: TGTGCCAGCAGCTTGGAACTAGGATGGACCCAGTACTTC
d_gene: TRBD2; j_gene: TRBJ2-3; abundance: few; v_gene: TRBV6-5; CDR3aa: CASSALAGPADTQYF; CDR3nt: TGTGCCAGCAGTGCTCTAGCGGGACCCGCAGATACGCAGTATTTT
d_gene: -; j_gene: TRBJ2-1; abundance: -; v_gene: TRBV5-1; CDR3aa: CASSLVLREQFF; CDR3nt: TGCGCCAGCAGCTTGGTCCTGCGTGAGCAGTTCTTC
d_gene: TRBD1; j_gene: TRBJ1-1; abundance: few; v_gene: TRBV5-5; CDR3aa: CASRGDRGRPGGTEAFF; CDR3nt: TGTGCCAGCAGAGGGGACAGGGGGCGCCCCGGGGGAACTGAAGCTTTCTTT
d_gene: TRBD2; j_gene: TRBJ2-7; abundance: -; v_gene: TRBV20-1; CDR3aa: CSARPPAGGPNVYEQYF; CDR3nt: TGCAGTGCTAGACCTCCAGCGGGGGGGCCGAACGTCTACGAGCAGTACTTC
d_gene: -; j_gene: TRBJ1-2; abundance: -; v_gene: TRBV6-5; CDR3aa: CASSYSNRDNYGYTF; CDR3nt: TGTGCCAGCAGTTACTCGAACAGAGATAACTATGGCTACACCTTC
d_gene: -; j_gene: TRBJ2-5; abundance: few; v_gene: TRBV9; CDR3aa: CASSKRGWETQYF; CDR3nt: TGTGCCAGCAGCAAGAGGGGTTGGGAGACCCAGTACTTC
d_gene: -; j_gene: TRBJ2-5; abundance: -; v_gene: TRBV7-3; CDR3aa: CASSLSGPLQETQYF; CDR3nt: TGTGCCAGCAGCCTGTCGGGACCTCTCCAAGAGACCCAGTACTTC
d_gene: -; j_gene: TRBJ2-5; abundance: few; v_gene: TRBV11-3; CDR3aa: CASSWGSSETQYF; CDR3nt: TGTGCCAGCAGCTGGGGGTCCTCAGAGACCCAGTACTTC
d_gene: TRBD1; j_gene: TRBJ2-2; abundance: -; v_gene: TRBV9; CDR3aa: CASSTTGGRGTGELFF; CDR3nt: TGTGCCAGCAGCACAACAGGGGGCCGGGGGACCGGGGAGCTGTTTTTT
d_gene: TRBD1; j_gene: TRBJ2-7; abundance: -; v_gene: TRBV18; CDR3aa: CASRQGLSYEQYF; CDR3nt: TGTGCCAGCCGACAGGGCCTCTCCTACGAGCAGTACTTC
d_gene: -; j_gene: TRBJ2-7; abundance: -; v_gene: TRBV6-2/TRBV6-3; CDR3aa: CASSYPGVLTYEQYF; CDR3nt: TGTGCCAGCAGTTACCCGGGGGTATTAACCTACGAGCAGTACTTC
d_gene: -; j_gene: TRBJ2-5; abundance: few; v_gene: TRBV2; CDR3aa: CASSERASQETQYF; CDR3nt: TGTGCCAGCAGTGAGAGGGCCAGCCAAGAGACCCAGTACTTC
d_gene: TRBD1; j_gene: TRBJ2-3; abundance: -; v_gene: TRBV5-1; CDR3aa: CASSLQGAQSDTQYF; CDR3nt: TGCGCCAGCAGCTTACAGGGGGCGCAGAGTGATACGCAGTATTTT
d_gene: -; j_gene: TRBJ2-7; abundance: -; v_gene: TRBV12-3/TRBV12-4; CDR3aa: CASRGTYNYEQYF; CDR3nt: TGTGCCAGCAGAGGGACTTATAACTACGAGCAGTACTTC
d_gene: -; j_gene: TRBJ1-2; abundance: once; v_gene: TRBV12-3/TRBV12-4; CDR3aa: CASRLDTLGNYGYTF; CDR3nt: TGTGCCAGCAGGCTGGACACTCTGGGTAACTATGGCTACACCTTC
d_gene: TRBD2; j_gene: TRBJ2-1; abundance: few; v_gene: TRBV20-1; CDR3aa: CSARDGTRIYNEQFF; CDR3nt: TGCAGTGCTAGAGACGGGACTAGAATCTACAATGAGCAGTTCTTC
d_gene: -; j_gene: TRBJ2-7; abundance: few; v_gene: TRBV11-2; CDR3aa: CASSPLVYEQYF; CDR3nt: TGTGCCAGCAGCCCACTAGTTTACGAGCAGTACTTC
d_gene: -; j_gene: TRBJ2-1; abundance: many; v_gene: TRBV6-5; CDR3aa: CASSREVGNEQFF; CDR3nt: TGTGCCAGCAGTAGGGAAGTAGGCAATGAGCAGTTCTTC
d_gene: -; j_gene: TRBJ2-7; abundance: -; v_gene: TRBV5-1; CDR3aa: CASSLSEGYEQYF; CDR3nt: TGCGCCAGCAGCTTGTCGGAGGGTTACGAGCAGTACTTC
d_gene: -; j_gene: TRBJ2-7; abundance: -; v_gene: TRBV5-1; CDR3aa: CASSPNTATYEQYF; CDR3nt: TGCGCCAGCAGCCCTAATACGGCAACCTACGAGCAGTACTTC